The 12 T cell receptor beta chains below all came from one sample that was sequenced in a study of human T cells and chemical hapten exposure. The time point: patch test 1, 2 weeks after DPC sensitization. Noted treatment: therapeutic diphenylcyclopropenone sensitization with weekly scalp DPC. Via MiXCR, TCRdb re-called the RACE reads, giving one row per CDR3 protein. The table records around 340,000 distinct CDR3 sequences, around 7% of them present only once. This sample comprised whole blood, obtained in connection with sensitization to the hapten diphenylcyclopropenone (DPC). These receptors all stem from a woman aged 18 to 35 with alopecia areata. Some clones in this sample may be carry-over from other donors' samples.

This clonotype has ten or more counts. The CDR3 sequence: CASSFIGRQYF. DNA for the CDR3: TGTGCCAGCAGTTTCATAGGGCGCCAGTATTTT. The chain joins TRBV12-3 or TRBV12-4 to TRBJ2-3; D not resolved. Trimming removed 3 bases at V and 12 bases at J, with 10 bases between. The length of the CDR3 is 11 residues.

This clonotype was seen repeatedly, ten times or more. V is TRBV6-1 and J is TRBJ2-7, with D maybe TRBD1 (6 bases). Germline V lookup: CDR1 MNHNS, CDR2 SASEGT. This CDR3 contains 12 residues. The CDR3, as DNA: TGTACCACGGGTCAGGGGAAGCACGAGCAGTACTTC. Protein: CTTGQGKHEQYF.

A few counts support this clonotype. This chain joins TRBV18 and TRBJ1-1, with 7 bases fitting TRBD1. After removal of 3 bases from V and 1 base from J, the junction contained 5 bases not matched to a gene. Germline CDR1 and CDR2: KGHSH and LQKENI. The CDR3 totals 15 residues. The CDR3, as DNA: TGTGCCAGCTCACCGGCAGGGGGAGCGAACACTGAAGCTTTCTTT. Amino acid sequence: CASSPAGGANTEAFF. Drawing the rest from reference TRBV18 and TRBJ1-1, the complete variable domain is NAGVMQNPRHLVRRRGQEARLRCSPMKGHSHVYWYRQLPEEGLKFMVYLQKENIIDESGMPKERFSAEFPKEGPSILRIQQVVRGDSAAYFCASSPAGGANTEAFFGQGTRLTVV.

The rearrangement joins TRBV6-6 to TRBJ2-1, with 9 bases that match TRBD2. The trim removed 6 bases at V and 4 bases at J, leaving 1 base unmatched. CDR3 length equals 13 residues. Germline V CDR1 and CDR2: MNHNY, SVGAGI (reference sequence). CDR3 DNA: TGTGCCAGCAGGACTAGCGGATACAATGAGCAGTTCTTC. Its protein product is CASRTSGYNEQFF.

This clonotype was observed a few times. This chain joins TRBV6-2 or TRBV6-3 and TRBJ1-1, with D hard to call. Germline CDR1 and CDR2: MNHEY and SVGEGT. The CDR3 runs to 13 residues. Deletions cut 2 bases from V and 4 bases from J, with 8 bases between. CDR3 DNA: TGTGCCAGCAGTTACGCCGCGGGCACTGAAGCTTTCTTT. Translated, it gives CASSYAAGTEAFF.

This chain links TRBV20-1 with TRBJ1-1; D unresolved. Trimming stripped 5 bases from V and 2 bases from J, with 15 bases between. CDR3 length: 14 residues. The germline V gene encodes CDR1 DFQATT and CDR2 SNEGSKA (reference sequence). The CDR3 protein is CSAGNRAPNTEAFF. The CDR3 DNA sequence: TGCAGTGCTGGAAACCGGGCTCCTAACACTGAAGCTTTCTTT.

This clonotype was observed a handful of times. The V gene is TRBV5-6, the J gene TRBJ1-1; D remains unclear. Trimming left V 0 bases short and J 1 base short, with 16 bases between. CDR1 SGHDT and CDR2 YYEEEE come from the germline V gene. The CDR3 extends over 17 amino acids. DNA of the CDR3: TGTGCCAGCAGCTTGGTCGCTAGGGCTTACCAGAACACTGAAGCTTTCTTT. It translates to CASSLVARAYQNTEAFF.

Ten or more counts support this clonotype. CDR3 loop: CASSRYHRDAEAFF. The CDR3 DNA sequence: TGTGCCAGCAGCCGCTATCACAGGGACGCTGAAGCTTTCTTT. The rearrangement uses TRBV3-1 and TRBJ1-1, with D maybe TRBD1 (6 bases). The CDR3 covers 14 residues. Germline loops: CDR1 LGHDT, CDR2 YNNKEL (reference sequence). Trimming shortened V by 4 bases and J by 6 bases, and 15 bases separated the two germline ends.

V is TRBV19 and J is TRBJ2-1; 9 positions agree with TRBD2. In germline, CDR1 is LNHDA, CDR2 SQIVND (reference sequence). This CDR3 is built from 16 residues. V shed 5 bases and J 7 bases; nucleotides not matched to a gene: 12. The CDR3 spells CASSPRGRGGLNEQFF. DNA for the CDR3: TGTGCCAGTAGTCCTCGAGGGCGGGGGGGCCTGAATGAGCAGTTCTTC.

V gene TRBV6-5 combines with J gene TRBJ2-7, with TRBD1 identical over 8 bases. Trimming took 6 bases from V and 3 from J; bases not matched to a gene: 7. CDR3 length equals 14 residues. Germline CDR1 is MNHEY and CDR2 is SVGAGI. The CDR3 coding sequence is TGTGCCAGCAGCCCGGGACAGGAGTACTACGAGCAGTACTTC. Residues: CASSPGQEYYEQYF.

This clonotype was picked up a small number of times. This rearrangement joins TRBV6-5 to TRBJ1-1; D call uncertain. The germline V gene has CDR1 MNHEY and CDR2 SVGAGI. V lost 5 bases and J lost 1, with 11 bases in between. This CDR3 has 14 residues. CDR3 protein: CASSPMGPNTEAFF. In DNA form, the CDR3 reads TGTGCCAGCAGTCCTATGGGTCCGAACACTGAAGCTTTCTTT.

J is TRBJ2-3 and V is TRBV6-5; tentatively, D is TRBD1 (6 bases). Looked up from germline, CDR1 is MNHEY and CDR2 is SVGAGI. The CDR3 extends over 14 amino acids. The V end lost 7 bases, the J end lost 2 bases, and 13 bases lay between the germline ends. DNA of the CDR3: TGTGCCAGCACAAGGGGGTGGTCCACAGATACGCAGTATTTT. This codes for CASTRGWSTDTQYF.